This TCR beta chain emerged from a study of blood T cell repertoires in COVID-19. The overall study: Nucleic acid was either cDNA or gDNA, and it came from T cells, B-cell-depleted T cells, or PBMCs.

Germline CDR1 and CDR2: MNHEY and SVGAGI. This CDR3 has 13 residues. Trimming cost V 4 bases and J 3 bases, with 10 bases left between them. Assay used: immunoSEQ multiplex PCR; TCRdb lists only in-frame clones, some missing. This sample has 350,000 to 400,000 clones, with 80% to 90% found just once. This sequence joins TRBV6-5 and TRBJ2-7; D uncertain. This receptor was taken from a woman younger than 45 with COVID-19, enrolled during active disease. Sequences were obtained from peripheral blood. The CDR3 sequence is CASSFPGGYEQYF. The CDR3 coding sequence is TGTGCCAGCAGTTTCCCGGGTGGCTACGAGCAGTACTTC.